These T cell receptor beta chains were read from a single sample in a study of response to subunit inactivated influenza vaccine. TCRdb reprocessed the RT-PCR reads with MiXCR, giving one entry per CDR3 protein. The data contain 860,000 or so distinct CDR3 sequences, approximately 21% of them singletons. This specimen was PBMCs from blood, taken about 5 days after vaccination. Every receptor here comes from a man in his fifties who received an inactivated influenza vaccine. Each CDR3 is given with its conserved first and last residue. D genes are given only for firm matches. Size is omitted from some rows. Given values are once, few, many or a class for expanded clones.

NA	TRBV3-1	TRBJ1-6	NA	TGTGCCAGCAGCCAATCCCGCGGCGGCTACCTCCACTTT	CASSQSRGGYLHF
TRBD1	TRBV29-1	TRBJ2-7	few	TGCAGCGTTGAAAAACGGACAGGCAGCAGGGAGCAGTACTTC	CSVEKRTGSREQYF
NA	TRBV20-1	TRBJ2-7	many	TGCAGTGCTATTACACGGGACACCAGCTCCTACGAGCAGTACTTC	CSAITRDTSSYEQYF
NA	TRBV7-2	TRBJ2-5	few	TGTGCCAGCAGCCCAGAAGGAGCTAGGACCCAGTACTTC	CASSPEGARTQYF
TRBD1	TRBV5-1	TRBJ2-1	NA	TGCGCCAGCAGCTTTGAAATAGGGGGCGCCGGGGATGAGCAGTTCTTC	CASSFEIGGAGDEQFF
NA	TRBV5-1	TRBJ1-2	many	TGCGCCAGCCGTGGACGGAACTATGGCTACACCTTC	CASRGRNYGYTF
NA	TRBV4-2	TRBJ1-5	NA	TGTGCCAGCAGCCACACCAATCAGCCCCAGCATTTT	CASSHTNQPQHF
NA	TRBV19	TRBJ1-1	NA	TGTGCCAGTAGTATCGCTATGAACACTGAAGCTTTCTTT	CASSIAMNTEAFF
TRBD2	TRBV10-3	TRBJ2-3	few	TGTGCCGTCCGGACTAGCGGGGGCAAAGATACGCAGTATTTT	CAVRTSGGKDTQYF
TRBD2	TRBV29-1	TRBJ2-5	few	TGCAGCGCTACTAGCGGGGGGGAAGAGACCCAGTACTTC	CSATSGGEETQYF
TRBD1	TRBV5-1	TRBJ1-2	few	TGCGCCAGCAGCTCGGGACAGGCCGCCGGAGATGGCTACACCTTC	CASSSGQAAGDGYTF
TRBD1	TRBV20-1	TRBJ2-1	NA	TGCAGTGCTAGAGTCCTGAGGGGGCCGGGCAATGAGCAGTTCTTC	CSARVLRGPGNEQFF
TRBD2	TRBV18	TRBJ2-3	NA	TGTGCCAGCTCACCACCGACCACTAGCGGACTTGGTACGCAGTATTTT	CASSPPTTSGLGTQYF
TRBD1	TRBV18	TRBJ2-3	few	TGTGCCAGCTCACCATCGACAGGGGTAGATACGCAGTATTTT	CASSPSTGVDTQYF